This entry describes one T cell receptor beta chain. The data originate from a study of blood T cell repertoires in COVID-19. The CDR3 loop spans 19 amino acids. Germline lookup yields CDR1 SQVTM and CDR2 ANQGSEA. Losses at the gene ends were 2 bases for V and 5 bases for J; bases not matched to a gene: 19. Sequencing used immunoSEQ multiplex PCR; TCRdb keeps in-frame clones, though not all of them. The repertoire holds some 180,000 clones, with roughly 76% as singletons. The receptor was derived from a woman aged 35 to 49 with COVID-19, enrolled during active disease. Sequenced material: peripheral blood. The chain employs TRBV29-1 and TRBJ2-3, with TRBD2 matching over 10 bases. CDR3 amino acids: CSVEPLREREGRRGDTQYF. CDR3 coding DNA: TGCAGCGTTGAACCATTAAGAGAGCGGGAGGGCCGCCGGGGAGATACGCAGTATTTT.